These 17 T cell receptor beta chains were all obtained from the same sample, sequenced in a study of blood T cell repertoires in COVID-19. Produced via immunoSEQ multiplex PCR; TCRdb's table is partial and in-frame only. The sample includes about 200,000 clones, approximately 85% of them seen just once. The sequencing sample was made of PBMCs or T cells enriched from blood (not recorded which). These receptors were obtained from a man aged 40-50 years who had recovered from COVID-19.

The chain has TRBV18 and TRBJ2-5; D is possibly TRBD2 (6 bases). The germline V gene has CDR1 KGHSH and CDR2 LQKENI. The CDR3 sequence is 13 residues long. The ends were cut back, 4 bases at V and 5 bases at J, with 11 bases in the middle. The chain's CDR3 is CASSQASAETQYF. CDR3 sequence (DNA): TGTGCCAGCTCACAGGCTAGCGCGGAGACCCAGTACTTC.

A word on this clone: Relative to the germline gene, one junction end is altered; a read error may explain this. The V gene is TRBV18, the J gene TRBJ1-1; 8 bases fit TRBD1. Germline lookup yields CDR1 KGHSH and CDR2 LQKENI. There are 13 residues in the CDR3. The CDR3 loop is CASSAPQGVFLPF. CDR3 coding DNA: TGTGCCAGCTCCGCCCCACAGGGGGTATTCCTCCCCTTT.

V usage is TRBV7-6 and J usage is TRBJ2-5; 10 bases map to TRBD2. The CDR3 sequence is 15 residues long. The germline gives CDR1 SGHVS, CDR2 FNYEAQ. V lost 5 bases to trimming and J lost 3 bases; unmatched junction nucleotides: 6. In DNA, the CDR3 is TGTGCCAGCAGCCCCTGGACTAGCGGAAAAGAGACCCAGTACTTC. It specifies CASSPWTSGKETQYF.

As concerns this clone: Other DNA sequences in the same sample also yield this CDR3. The chain recombines TRBV5-1 with TRBJ1-1; D remains ambiguous. The CDR3 sequence is 13 residues long. Trimming removed 0 bases at V and 4 bases at J, with 7 bases between. Germline V gene lookup returns CDR1 SGHRS and CDR2 YFSETQ. The DNA of the CDR3 is TGCGCCAGCAGCTTGGCAGAGGGCACTGAAGCTTTCTTT. This translates into CASSLAEGTEAFF.

The chain couples TRBV19 to TRBJ2-1; TRBD2 agrees at 7 bases. The junction had 13 bases not matched to a gene; V was cut back by 1 base and J by 4 bases. Germline CDR1 reads LNHDA; CDR2 reads SQIVND (reference sequence). The CDR3 sequence is 18 residues long. CDR3 residues: CASSIVPAVTGGYNEQFF. For the CDR3, the DNA is TGTGCCAGTAGTATAGTCCCTGCAGTGACGGGGGGTTACAATGAGCAGTTCTTC.

J is TRBJ1-1 and V is TRBV4-3; unclear D gene. Germline CDR1 LGHNA, CDR2 YSLEER. The CDR3 length is 17 residues. V was pared by 0 bases and J by 3 bases, with 17 bases between. The CDR3 nucleotides are TGCGCCAGCAGCCAAGAACTGTTGGGTCGGCGGGACACTGAAGCTTTCTTT. This sequence encodes CASSQELLGRRDTEAFF.

The rearrangement uses TRBV9 and TRBJ1-3; TRBD1 agrees at 7 bases. This CDR3 region has 17 residues. V lost 1 base, J lost 8 bases, and 15 bases stayed unmatched. Germline CDR1 SGDLS, CDR2 YYNGEE. CDR3: CASSVLDRQGRRDTIYF. CDR3 bases: TGTGCCAGCAGCGTACTCGACCGACAGGGTCGCCGAGACACCATATATTTT.

This chain connects TRBV28 to TRBJ2-1; 10 bases line up with TRBD1. Germline V CDR1 and CDR2: MDHEN, SYDVKM. After removal of 5 bases from V and 6 bases from J, the junction contained 7 bases not matched to a gene. The CDR3 contains 15 residues. CDR3 sequence reads: CASSLPGTGVNEQFF. In nucleotides, the CDR3 is TGTGCCAGCAGTCTCCCCGGGACAGGGGTCAATGAGCAGTTCTTC. The whole variable domain, filled in from reference TRBV28 and TRBJ2-1, reads DVKVTQSSRYLVKRTGEKVFLECVQDMDHENMFWYRQDPGLGLRLIYFSYDVKMKEKGDIPEGYSVSREKKERFSLILESASTNQTSMYLCASSLPGTGVNEQFFGPGTRLTVL.

There are a few counts of this clone. The chain is built from TRBV28 and TRBJ2-1; the D gene is possibly TRBD2 (6 bases). Per the germline V gene, CDR1 is MDHEN and CDR2 is SYDVKM. This CDR3 has 13 residues. The V end lost 4 bases, the J end lost 4 bases, and 8 bases lay between the germline ends. The CDR3 DNA reads as TGTGCCAGCAGTTCGGGACTTTACAATGAGCAGTTCTTC. Translated, it gives CASSSGLYNEQFF.

The rearrangement joins TRBV27 to TRBJ1-5, with D maybe TRBD1 (5 bases). This CDR3 comprises 12 residues. V was shortened by 7 bases and J by 6 bases, with 10 bases between the two germline ends. Germline V gene lookup returns CDR1 MNHEY and CDR2 SMNVEV (reference sequence). The CDR3 is CASTTGSQPQHF. The CDR3 DNA reads TGTGCCAGCACTACAGGCTCTCAGCCCCAGCATTTT.

V is TRBV24-1 and J is TRBJ1-2; D remains ambiguous. CDR3 size: 15 residues. The germline CDR1 and CDR2 sequences are KGHDR and SFDVKD. The V and J ends lost 1 base and 7 bases respectively, with 15 bases between them. Written as DNA, the CDR3 is TGTGCCACCAGTGATTTAGGTGAGGGTTTCGCTGGCTACACCTTC. This sequence encodes CATSDLGEGFAGYTF.

The chain combines TRBV6-5 with TRBJ1-6, with D perhaps matching TRBD1 (6 bases). Trimming stripped 6 bases from V and 12 bases from J, with 18 bases between. Germline V gene lookup returns CDR1 MNHEY and CDR2 SVGAGI. This CDR3 has 14 residues. The CDR3 is CASRMKQGSIPLHF. CDR3 nucleotides: TGTGCCAGCAGGATGAAACAGGGCTCCATACCCCTCCACTTT.

This chain's CDR3 is CASAVTSSSGNTIYF. CDR3 sequence (DNA): TGTGCCAGCGCCGTAACATCCAGCTCTGGAAACACCATATATTTT. The chain carries TRBV6-5 and TRBJ1-3; D is unclear. Trimming took off 8 bases at V and 0 bases at J, with 14 bases between the two ends. The CDR3 spans 15 residues. Germline assignment: CDR1 MNHEY and CDR2 SVGAGI.

The CDR3 spells CASSPRGSSGNTIYF. The DNA for the CDR3 is TGTGCCAGCAGTCCAAGGGGAAGCTCTGGAAACACCATATATTTT. The chain uses TRBV6-5 and TRBJ1-3, with D perhaps matching TRBD1 (5 bases). Germline V gene data show CDR1 as MNHEY and CDR2 as SVGAGI. The V end was cut by 5 bases, the J end by 0 bases, with 11 bases between. This CDR3 is built from 15 residues.

V usage is TRBV5-5 and J usage is TRBJ2-1; 7 nucleotides align to TRBD1. This CDR3 is built from 15 residues. The germline gives CDR1 SGHKS, CDR2 YYEKEE (reference sequence). Losses at the gene ends were 2 bases for V and 1 base for J; bases not matched to a gene: 3. As DNA, the CDR3 is TGTGCCAGCAGCTTATCACAGGGGTCCTACAATGAGCAGTTCTTC. Its translation: CASSLSQGSYNEQFF.

The chain employs TRBV3-1 (or the pseudogene TRBV3-2) and TRBJ2-7; D perhaps matches TRBD1 (5 bases). CDR3 length: 14 amino acids. Trimming shortened V by 4 bases and J by 2 bases, and 12 bases separated the two germline ends. The V gene's germline CDR1 is LGHDT and CDR2 YNNKEL (reference sequence). The CDR3 spells CASSLGHGPYEQYF. The DNA of the CDR3 is TGTGCCAGCAGCCTCGGACACGGACCCTACGAGCAGTACTTC.

This chain uses TRBV7-8 with TRBJ1-1; TRBD1 is a possible D gene (6 bases). The V gene lost 7 bases and the J gene lost 5 bases, with 17 bases spanning the gap. Germline V CDR1 and CDR2: SGHVS, FQNEAQ. This CDR3 is built from 14 residues. The CDR3 region is CASNQRGGRTEAFF. The DNA of the CDR3 is TGTGCCAGCAACCAGAGGGGGGGGAGGACTGAAGCTTTCTTT. The full variable domain, with the rest looked up from reference TRBV7-8 and TRBJ1-1, is GAGVSQSPRYKVAKRGQDVALRCDPISGHVSLFWYQQALGQGPEFLTYFQNEAQLDKSGLPSDRFFAERPEGSVSTLKIQRTQQEDSAVYLCASNQRGGRTEAFFGQGTRLTVV.